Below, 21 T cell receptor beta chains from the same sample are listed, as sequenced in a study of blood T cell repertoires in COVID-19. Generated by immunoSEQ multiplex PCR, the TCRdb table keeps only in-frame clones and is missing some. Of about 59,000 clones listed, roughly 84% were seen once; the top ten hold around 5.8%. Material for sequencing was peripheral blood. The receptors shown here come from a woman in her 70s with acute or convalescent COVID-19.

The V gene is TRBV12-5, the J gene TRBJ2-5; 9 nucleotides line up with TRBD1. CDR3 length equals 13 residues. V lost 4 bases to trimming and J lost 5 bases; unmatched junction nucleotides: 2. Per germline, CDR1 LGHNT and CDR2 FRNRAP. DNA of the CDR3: TGTGCTAGTGGTTCTGACAGGGGGGAGACCCAGTACTTC. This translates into CASGSDRGETQYF.

CDR3 region: CASRLGAGELQGYTF. CDR3 sequence (DNA): TGTGCCAGCAGACTGGGGGCAGGAGAATTACAAGGCTACACCTTC. This chain links TRBV5-4 with TRBJ1-2; weak D call: TRBD1 (6 bases). V was clipped by 5 bases and J by 8 bases, with 22 bases between them. This CDR3 spans 15 amino acids. The germline V gene encodes CDR1 SGHNT and CDR2 YYREEE (reference sequence).

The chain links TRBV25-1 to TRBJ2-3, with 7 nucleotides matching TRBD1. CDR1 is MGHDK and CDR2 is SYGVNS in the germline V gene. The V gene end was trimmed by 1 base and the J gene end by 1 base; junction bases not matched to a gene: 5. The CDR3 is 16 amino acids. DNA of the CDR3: TGTGCCAGCAGTGAATTCGAGGGGGCAGGCACAGATACGCAGTATTTT. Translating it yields CASSEFEGAGTDTQYF.

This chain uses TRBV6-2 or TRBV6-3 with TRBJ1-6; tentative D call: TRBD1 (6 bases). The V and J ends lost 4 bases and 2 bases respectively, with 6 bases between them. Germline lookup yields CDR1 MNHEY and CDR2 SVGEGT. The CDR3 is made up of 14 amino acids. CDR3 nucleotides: TGTGCCAGCAGTTGGGACACCTATAATTCACCCCTCCACTTT. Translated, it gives CASSWDTYNSPLHF.

The CDR3 region is CSASLTSYEQYF. Here the CDR3 DNA reads TGCAGTGCTAGTTTGACTTCCTACGAGCAGTACTTC. The chain has TRBV20-1 and TRBJ2-7; D is undetermined. The V end was cut by 3 bases, the J end by 1 base, with 7 bases between. The CDR3 covers 12 residues. Germline V gives CDR1 DFQATT, CDR2 SNEGSKA (reference sequence).

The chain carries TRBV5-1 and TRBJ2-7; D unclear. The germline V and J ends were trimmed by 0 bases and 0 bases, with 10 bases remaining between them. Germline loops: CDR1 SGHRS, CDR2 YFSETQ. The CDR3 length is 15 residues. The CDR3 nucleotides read TGCGCCAGCAGCTTGGCGGGTGACCTCTCCTACGAGCAGTACTTC. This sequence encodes CASSLAGDLSYEQYF.

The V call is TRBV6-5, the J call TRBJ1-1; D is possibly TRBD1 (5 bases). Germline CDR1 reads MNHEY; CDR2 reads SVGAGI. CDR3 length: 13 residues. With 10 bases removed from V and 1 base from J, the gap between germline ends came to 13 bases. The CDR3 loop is CATRVGRNTEAFF. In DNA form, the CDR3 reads TGTGCCACCAGGGTGGGCAGGAACACTGAAGCTTTCTTT.

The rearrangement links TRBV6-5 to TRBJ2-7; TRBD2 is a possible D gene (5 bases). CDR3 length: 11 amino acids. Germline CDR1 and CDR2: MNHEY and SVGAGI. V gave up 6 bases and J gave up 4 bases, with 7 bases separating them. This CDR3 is CASSREYEQYF. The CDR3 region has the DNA TGTGCCAGCAGCCGGGAATACGAGCAGTACTTC.

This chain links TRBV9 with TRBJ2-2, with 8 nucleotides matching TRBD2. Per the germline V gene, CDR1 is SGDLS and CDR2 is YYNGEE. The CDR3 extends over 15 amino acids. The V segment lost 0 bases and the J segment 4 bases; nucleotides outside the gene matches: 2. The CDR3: CASSVVAGGTGELFF. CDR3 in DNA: TGTGCCAGCAGCGTAGTTGCGGGGGGCACCGGGGAGCTGTTTTTT.

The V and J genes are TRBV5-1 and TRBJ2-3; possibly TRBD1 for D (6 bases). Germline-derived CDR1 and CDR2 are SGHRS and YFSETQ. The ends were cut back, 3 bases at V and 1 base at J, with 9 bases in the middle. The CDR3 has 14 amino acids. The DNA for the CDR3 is TGCGCCAGCAGCTCTTGGACAGGCACAGATACGCAGTATTTT. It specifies CASSSWTGTDTQYF.

Here the CDR3 DNA reads TGTGCCTGGACCTCGACATGGGGGTCTGCGGGGGGCAACAATGAGCAGTTCTTC. Protein sequence: CAWTSTWGSAGGNNEQFF. The rearrangement joins TRBV30 to TRBJ2-1, with 8 bases aligning to TRBD2. V lost 4 bases, J lost 5 bases, and 19 bases stayed unmatched. The CDR3 sequence is 18 residues long. CDR1 GTSNPN and CDR2 SVGIG come from the germline V gene (reference sequence).

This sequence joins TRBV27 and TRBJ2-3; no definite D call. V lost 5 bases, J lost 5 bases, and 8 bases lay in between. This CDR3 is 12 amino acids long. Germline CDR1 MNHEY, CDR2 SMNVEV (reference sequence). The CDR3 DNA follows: TGTGCCAGCAGTCCTCGAGGAGATACGCAGTATTTT. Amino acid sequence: CASSPRGDTQYF.

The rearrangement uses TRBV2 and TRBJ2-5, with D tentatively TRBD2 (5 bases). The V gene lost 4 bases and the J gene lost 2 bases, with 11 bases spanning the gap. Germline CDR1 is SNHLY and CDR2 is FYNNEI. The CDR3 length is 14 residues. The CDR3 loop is CASSGGLPQETQYF. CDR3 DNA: TGTGCCAGCAGTGGAGGGTTACCACAAGAGACCCAGTACTTC.

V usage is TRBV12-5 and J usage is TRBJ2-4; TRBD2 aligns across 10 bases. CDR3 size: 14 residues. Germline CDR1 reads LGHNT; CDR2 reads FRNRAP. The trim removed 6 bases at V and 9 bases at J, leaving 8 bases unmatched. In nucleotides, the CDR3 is TGTGCTAGTGGACCCGGGACTAGCGTTGCCATTCAGTACTTC. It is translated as CASGPGTSVAIQYF.

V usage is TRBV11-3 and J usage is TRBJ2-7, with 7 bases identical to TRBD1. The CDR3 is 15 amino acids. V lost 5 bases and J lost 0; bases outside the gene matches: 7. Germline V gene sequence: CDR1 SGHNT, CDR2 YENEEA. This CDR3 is CASSPRQGNSYEQYF. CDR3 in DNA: TGTGCCAGCAGCCCCCGACAGGGCAACTCCTACGAGCAGTACTTC. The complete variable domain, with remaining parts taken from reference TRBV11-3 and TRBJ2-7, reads EAGVVQSPRYKIIEKKQPVAFWCNPISGHNTLYWYLQNLGQGPELLIRYENEEAVDDSQLPKDRFSAERLKGVDSTLKIQPAELGDSAVYLCASSPRQGNSYEQYFGPGTRLTVT.

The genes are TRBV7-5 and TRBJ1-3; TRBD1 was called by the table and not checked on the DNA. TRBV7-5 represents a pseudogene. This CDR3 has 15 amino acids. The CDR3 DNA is TGTGTCAGAAGCCCGAGGGACAGGGCTGGAAACACCATATATTTT. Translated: CVRSPRDRAGNTIYF.

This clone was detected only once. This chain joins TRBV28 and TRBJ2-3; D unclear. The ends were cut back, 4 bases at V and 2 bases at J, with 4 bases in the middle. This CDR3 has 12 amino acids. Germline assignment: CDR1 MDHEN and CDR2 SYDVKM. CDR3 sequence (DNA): TGTGCCAGCAGTTCAGACACAGATACGCAGTATTTT. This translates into CASSSDTDTQYF. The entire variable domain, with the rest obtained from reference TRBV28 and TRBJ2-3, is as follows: DVKVTQSSRYLVKRTGEKVFLECVQDMDHENMFWYRQDPGLGLRLIYFSYDVKMKEKGDIPEGYSVSREKKERFSLILESASTNQTSMYLCASSSDTDTQYFGPGTRLTVL.

This CDR3 reads CSVLKGGETQYF. The CDR3 nucleotides read TGCAGCGTTTTAAAAGGGGGAGAGACCCAGTACTTC. The chain joins TRBV29-1 to TRBJ2-5, with D possibly TRBD1 on 6 matching bases. There are 12 residues in the CDR3. CDR1 and CDR2 (germline): SQVTM, ANQGSEA. The V end lost 5 bases, the J end lost 4 bases, and 11 bases lay between the germline ends.

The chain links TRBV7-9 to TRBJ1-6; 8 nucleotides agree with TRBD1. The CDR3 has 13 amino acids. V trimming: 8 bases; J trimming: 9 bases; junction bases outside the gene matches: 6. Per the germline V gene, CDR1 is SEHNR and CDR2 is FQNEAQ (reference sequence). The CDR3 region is CASSSGQASPLHF. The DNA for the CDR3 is TGTGCCAGCTCCTCGGGACAGGCTTCACCCCTCCACTTT.

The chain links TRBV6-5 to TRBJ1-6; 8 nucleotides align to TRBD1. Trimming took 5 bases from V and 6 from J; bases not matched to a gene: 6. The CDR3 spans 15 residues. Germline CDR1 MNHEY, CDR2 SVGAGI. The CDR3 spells CASSPAGGLNSPLHF. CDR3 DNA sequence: TGTGCCAGCAGTCCCGCAGGGGGCCTTAATTCACCCCTCCACTTT.

DNA of the CDR3: TGTGCCACCATGGTGGACAGGGAAAACAATGAGCAGTTCTTC. Translated, it gives CATMVDRENNEQFF. V usage is TRBV15 and J usage is TRBJ2-1; TRBD1 matches 8 bases. The ends lost 7 bases at V and 5 bases at J; junction bases unmatched: 7. The CDR3 consists of 14 residues. Germline V lookup: CDR1 LNHNV, CDR2 YYDKDF (reference sequence).